The 13 T cell receptor beta chains below come from one sample, sequenced in a study of T-cell reconstitution after alpha-beta-depleted transplantation in children. Construction of the TCRbeta library involved unique molecular identifiers. TCRdb reanalysed the PCR reads using MiXCR and keeps one entry per CDR3 protein. The sample carries 200,000 or so distinct CDR3 sequences, roughly 6.5% recorded once. Sequenced here: PBMCs, sampled before TCRalphabeta/CD19-depleted stem cell transplant. Receptors were obtained from a girl younger than two with combined immunodeficiency, due to receive a stem cell transplant.

The sample holds many counts of this clonotype. The rearrangement joins TRBV9 to TRBJ2-1; tentative D call: TRBD2 (6 bases). The ends were cut back, 0 bases at V and 6 bases at J, with 10 bases in the middle. Germline values: CDR1 SGDLS, CDR2 YYNGEE. The CDR3 spans 14 residues. The CDR3 is CASSVGDGGNEQFF. In nucleotides, the CDR3 is TGTGCCAGCAGCGTAGGGGACGGGGGCAATGAGCAGTTCTTC.

This clonotype has just a few counts. The J gene is TRBJ2-7, the V gene TRBV25-1; D not resolved. Trimming stripped 0 bases from V and 4 bases from J, with 19 bases between. The CDR3 sequence is 17 residues long. The germline gives CDR1 MGHDK, CDR2 SYGVNS. The CDR3 bases are TGTGCCAGCAGTGAATATTTCTTGCGTGAAGGTCGATACGAGCAGTACTTC. Translation gives CASSEYFLREGRYEQYF.

There are a few counts of this clonotype. The chain combines TRBV12-3 or TRBV12-4 with TRBJ1-6, with unresolved D. Trimming removed 3 bases at V and 6 bases at J, with 6 bases between. The CDR3 has 13 amino acids. The CDR3 nucleotides are TGTGCCAGCAGTTTGGCCTCTAATTCACCCCTCCACTTT. Translating gives CASSLASNSPLHF.

The table lists this clonotype with many counts. The chain links TRBV29-1 to TRBJ2-7; D might be TRBD2 (5 bases). CDR1 and CDR2 from the germline V gene are SQVTM and ANQGSEA. This CDR3 is built from 14 residues. The ends were cut back, 5 bases at V and 3 bases at J, with 17 bases in the middle. In nucleotides, the CDR3 is TGCAGCGTTATCCTTGCCGGGGATGACTACGAGCAGTACTTC. This sequence encodes CSVILAGDDYEQYF.

This clonotype was recorded a few times. DNA for the CDR3: TGTGCCAGCAGCTTAAACGGCCAGGGAAGTAATTCACCCCTCCACTTT. Protein product: CASSLNGQGSNSPLHF. The chain couples TRBV7-7 to TRBJ1-6; D is possibly TRBD1 (5 bases). The CDR3 length is 16 residues. Germline-derived CDR1 and CDR2 are SSHAT and FNYEAQ (reference sequence). The V end was cut by 2 bases, the J end by 6 bases, with 14 bases between. The whole variable domain, filled in from reference TRBV7-7 and TRBJ1-6, reads GAGVSQSPRYKVTKRGQDVTLRCDPISSHATLYWYQQALGQGPEFLTYFNYEAQPDKSGLPSDRFSAERPEGSISTLTIQRTEQRDSAMYRCASSLNGQGSNSPLHFGNGTRLTVT.

In this sample, this clonotype turned up many times. The V gene is TRBV28, the J gene TRBJ1-1; D not resolved. This CDR3 is 12 amino acids long. With 6 bases removed from V and 12 bases from J, the gap between germline ends came to 17 bases. Germline loops: CDR1 MDHEN, CDR2 SYDVKM. The CDR3 sequence is CASRNRTHRPFF. DNA of the CDR3: TGTGCCAGCAGGAACCGCACCCACAGACCTTTCTTT.

The table lists this clonotype with many counts. V gene TRBV20-1 combines with J gene TRBJ2-7; 8 nucleotides line up with TRBD1. The ends lost 6 bases at V and 1 base at J; junction bases unmatched: 11. CDR1 is DFQATT, CDR2 SNEGSKA, per germline (reference sequence). The CDR3 spans 15 residues. CDR3 amino acids: CSAHPGTGRSYEQYF. For the CDR3, the DNA is TGCAGTGCGCACCCCGGGACAGGACGTTCCTACGAGCAGTACTTC.

This clonotype was found many times. This rearrangement joins TRBV6-2 or TRBV6-3 to TRBJ1-1, with 7 positions matching TRBD1. V lost 5 bases, J lost 3 bases, and 6 bases stayed unmatched. The length of the CDR3 is 14 residues. Germline CDR1 MNHEY, CDR2 SVGEGT. In DNA, the CDR3 is TGTGCCAGCAGTACCCTGACAGGGTACACTGAAGCTTTCTTT. This sequence encodes CASSTLTGYTEAFF.

This clonotype was found many times. This sequence joins TRBV29-1 and TRBJ2-2; 9 bases are a match to TRBD1. The CDR3 extends over 16 amino acids. CDR1 SQVTM and CDR2 ANQGSEA come from the germline V gene. The J segment lost 0 bases and the V segment lost 5 bases, leaving 7 bases of the junction unmatched. The CDR3 DNA is TGCAGCGTTCGGACAGGGGACCTTGCGAACACCGGGGAGCTGTTTTTT. Translated: CSVRTGDLANTGELFF.

This clonotype was observed at least ten times. J is TRBJ2-2 and V is TRBV10-3; a weak D match, TRBD1 (6 bases). Germline lookup yields CDR1 ENHRY and CDR2 SYGVKD. The CDR3 runs to 16 residues. V shed 0 bases and J shed 3 bases, with 11 bases lying between them. The CDR3 reads CAISESSRGYTGELFF. For the CDR3, the DNA is TGTGCCATCAGTGAGTCGAGTAGGGGGTACACCGGGGAGCTGTTTTTT.

This clonotype has at least ten counts. The rearrangement uses TRBV12-3 or TRBV12-4 and TRBJ1-5; TRBD1 matches 7 bases. With V trimmed by 5 bases and J by 6 bases, 10 bases remained unmatched. This CDR3 has 15 amino acids. CDR3 in amino acids: CASSPFGQVLQPQHF. The CDR3 nucleotides read TGTGCCAGCAGTCCCTTTGGACAGGTCCTTCAGCCCCAGCATTTT.

This clonotype was detected ten times or more. The chain couples TRBV18 to TRBJ2-7, with no clear D. From germline, CDR1 is KGHSH and CDR2 LQKENI. The length of the CDR3 is 13 residues. Deletions cut 1 base from V and 2 bases from J, with 6 bases between. This chain's CDR3 is CASSPRVAYEQYF. Written as DNA, the CDR3 is TGTGCCAGCTCACCACGGGTAGCCTACGAGCAGTACTTC.

The table lists this clonotype with many counts. The chain carries TRBV5-1 and TRBJ2-2, with D unresolved. From germline, CDR1 is SGHRS and CDR2 YFSETQ. V was cut by 2 bases and J by 7 bases, with 6 bases left in between. This CDR3 is built from 12 residues. This CDR3 reads CASSLEGGELFF. CDR3 sequence (DNA): TGCGCCAGCAGCTTAGAAGGCGGGGAGCTGTTTTTT. The full variable domain, its missing parts supplied by reference TRBV5-1 and TRBJ2-2, is KAGVTQTPRYLIKTRGQQVTLSCSPISGHRSVSWYQQTPGQGLQFLFEYFSETQRNKGNFPGRFSGRQFSNSRSEMNVSTLELGDSALYLCASSLEGGELFFGEGSRLTVL.